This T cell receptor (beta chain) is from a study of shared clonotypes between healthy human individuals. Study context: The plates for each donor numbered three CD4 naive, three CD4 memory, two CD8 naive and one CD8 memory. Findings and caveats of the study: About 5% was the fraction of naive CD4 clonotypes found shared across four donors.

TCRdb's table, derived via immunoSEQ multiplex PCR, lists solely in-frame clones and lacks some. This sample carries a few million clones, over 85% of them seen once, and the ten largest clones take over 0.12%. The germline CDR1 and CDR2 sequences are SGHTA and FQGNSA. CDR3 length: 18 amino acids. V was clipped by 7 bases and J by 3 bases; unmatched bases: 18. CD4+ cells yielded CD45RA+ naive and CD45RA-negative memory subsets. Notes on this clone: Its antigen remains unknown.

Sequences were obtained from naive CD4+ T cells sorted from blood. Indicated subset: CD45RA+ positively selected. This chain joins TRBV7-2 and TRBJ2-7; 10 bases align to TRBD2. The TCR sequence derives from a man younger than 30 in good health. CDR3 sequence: CASTQQRTSGGAGYEQYF. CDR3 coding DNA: TGTGCCAGCACCCAGCAGAGGACTAGCGGAGGTGCAGGCTACGAGCAGTACTTC. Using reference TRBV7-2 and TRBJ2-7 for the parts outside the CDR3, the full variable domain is GAGVSQSPSNKVTEKGKDVELRCDPISGHTALYWYRQSLGQGLEFLIYFQGNSAPDKSGLPSDRFSAERTGGSVSTLTIQRTQQEDSAVYLCASTQQRTSGGAGYEQYFGPGTRLTVT.